The clone carrying this T cell receptor (beta chain) was recorded once. The antigen is not known. The naive CD8 subset, CD45RO-negative cells positively selected for CCR7, excluded terminally differentiated effector memory CD45RA+ cells. The sample originates from a study of shared clonotypes between healthy human individuals. V was cut by 4 bases and J by 1 base, with 13 bases left in between. Germline CDR1 and CDR2: SNHLY and FYNNEI. The CDR3 is made up of 15 amino acids. Study-wide results and caveats: The diversity represented, both genetic and in exposure history, was limited by few donors. Sorted-subset samples were not fully sequenced, rarefaction indicated.

The method was immunoSEQ multiplex PCR; TCRdb's version includes in-frame clones alone and lacks a portion of them. The sample lists more than 2 million clones; approximately 94% were seen once. This sequence joins TRBV2 and TRBJ1-1; perhaps TRBD1 as D (5 bases). This clonotype was obtained from a man aged 18-30 years in good health. The sequenced sample was naive CD8+ T cells sorted from blood. The CDR3 DNA reads as TGTGCCAGCAGTGTACTTTGGGGGGAGAACACTGAAGCTTTCTTT. It is translated as CASSVLWGENTEAFF.